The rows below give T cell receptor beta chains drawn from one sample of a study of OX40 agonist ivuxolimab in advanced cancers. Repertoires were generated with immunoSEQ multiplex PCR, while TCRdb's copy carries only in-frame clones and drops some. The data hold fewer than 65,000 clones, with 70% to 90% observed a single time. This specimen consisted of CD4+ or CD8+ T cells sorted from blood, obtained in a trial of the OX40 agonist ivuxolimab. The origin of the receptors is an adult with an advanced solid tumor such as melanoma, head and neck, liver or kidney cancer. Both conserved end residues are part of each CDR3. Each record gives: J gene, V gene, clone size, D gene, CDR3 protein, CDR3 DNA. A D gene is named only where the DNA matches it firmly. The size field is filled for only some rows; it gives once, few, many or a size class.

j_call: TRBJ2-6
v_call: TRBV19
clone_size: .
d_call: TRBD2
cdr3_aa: CASSRGGGESGANVLTF
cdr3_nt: TGTGCCAGTAGCAGAGGCGGGGGGGAATCTGGGGCCAACGTCCTGACTTTC

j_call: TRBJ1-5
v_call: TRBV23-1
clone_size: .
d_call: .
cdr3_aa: CASSRRNQPQHF
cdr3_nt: TGCGCCAGCAGTCGGCGGAATCAGCCCCAGCATTTT

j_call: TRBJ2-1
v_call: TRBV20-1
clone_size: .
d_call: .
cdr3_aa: CSASGLNEQFF
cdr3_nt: TGCAGTGCTAGCGGCCTTAATGAGCAGTTCTTC

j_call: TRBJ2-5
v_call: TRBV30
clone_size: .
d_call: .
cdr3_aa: CASVTGTRDQYF
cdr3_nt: TGTGCCTCGGTCACGGGGACAAGAGACCAGTACTTC

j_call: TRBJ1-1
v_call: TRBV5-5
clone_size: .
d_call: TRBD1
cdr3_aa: CASSLGQGEAFF
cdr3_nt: TGTGCCAGCAGCTTGGGACAGGGCGAAGCTTTCTTT

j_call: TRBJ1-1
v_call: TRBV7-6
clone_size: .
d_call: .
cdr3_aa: CASSLARGGVTEAFF
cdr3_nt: TGTGCCAGCAGCTTAGCGCGGGGGGGTGTCACTGAAGCTTTCTTT

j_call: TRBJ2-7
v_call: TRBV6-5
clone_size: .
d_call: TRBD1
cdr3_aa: CASTPSGTASYEQYF
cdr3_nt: TGTGCCAGCACCCCGTCCGGGACAGCCAGCTACGAGCAGTACTTC

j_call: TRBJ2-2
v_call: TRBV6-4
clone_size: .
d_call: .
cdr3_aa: CASKGRASTGELFF
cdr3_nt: TGTGCCAGCAAGGGCCGGGCGAGCACCGGGGAGCTGTTTTTT

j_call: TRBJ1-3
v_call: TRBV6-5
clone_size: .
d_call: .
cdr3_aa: CASSYRGSGNTIYF
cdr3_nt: TGTGCCAGCAGTTACAGGGGTTCTGGAAACACCATATATTTT

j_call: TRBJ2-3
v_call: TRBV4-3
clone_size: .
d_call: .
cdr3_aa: CASSQAFEQGADTQYF
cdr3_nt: TGCGCCAGCAGCCAAGCCTTTGAACAGGGCGCAGATACGCAGTATTTT

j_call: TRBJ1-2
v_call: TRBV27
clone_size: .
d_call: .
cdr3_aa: CASSSQGTGYTF
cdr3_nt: TGTGCCAGCAGTTCCCAGGGGACGGGCTACACCTTC

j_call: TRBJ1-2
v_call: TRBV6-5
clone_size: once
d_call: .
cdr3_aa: CASSYDGQPNYGYTF
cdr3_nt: TGTGCCAGCAGTTACGACGGACAGCCTAACTATGGCTACACCTTC

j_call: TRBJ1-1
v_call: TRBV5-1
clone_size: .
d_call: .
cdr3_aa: CASSSYKMNTEAFF
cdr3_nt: TGCGCCAGCAGCTCTTACAAGATGAACACTGAAGCTTTCTTT

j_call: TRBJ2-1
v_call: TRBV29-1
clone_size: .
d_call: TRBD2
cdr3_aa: CSITSESYNEQFF
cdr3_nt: TGCAGCATTACTAGCGAGTCCTACAATGAGCAGTTCTTC

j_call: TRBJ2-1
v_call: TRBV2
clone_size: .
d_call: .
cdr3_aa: CASSEAPREQFF
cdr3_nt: TGTGCCAGCAGTGAAGCGCCGAGAGAGCAGTTCTTC

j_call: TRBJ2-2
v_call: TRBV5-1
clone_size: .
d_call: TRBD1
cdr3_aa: CASSGLPGQGNTGELFF
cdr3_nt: TGCGCCAGCAGCGGATTACCGGGACAGGGGAACACCGGGGAGCTGTTTTTT

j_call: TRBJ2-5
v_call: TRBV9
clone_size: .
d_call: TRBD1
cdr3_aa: CASSVEGGRTQYF
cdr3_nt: TGTGCCAGCAGCGTAGAAGGGGGCAGGACCCAGTACTTC

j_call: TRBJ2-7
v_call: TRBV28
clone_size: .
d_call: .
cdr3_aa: CASSPPGHSSYEQYF
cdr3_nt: TGTGCCAGCAGTCCCCCGGGACACAGCTCCTACGAGCAGTACTTC

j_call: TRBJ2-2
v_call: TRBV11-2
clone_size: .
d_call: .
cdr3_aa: CASSLVNTGELFF
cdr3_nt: TGTGCCAGCAGCTTAGTAAACACCGGGGAGCTGTTTTTT